This TCR beta chain was recovered during a study of shared clonotypes between healthy human individuals. Study results and caveats: It was anticipated that sequencing depth would influence how many clonotypes donors shared.

The count of this clone is one. Antigen: not known. CDR1 and CDR2 (germline): SGHVS, FQNEAQ. This CDR3 region has 13 residues. The J segment lost 2 bases and the V segment lost 4 bases, leaving 2 bases of the junction unmatched. TCRdb's copy holds only in-frame clones and misses some; the assay was immunoSEQ multiplex PCR. The sample shows roughly 2.5 million clones, 90% to 95% of them seen only once. Specimen: naive CD4+ T cells sorted from blood. Specified subset: CD45RA+ positively selected. The sequence was collected from a man aged 18 to 30 in good health. The rearrangement uses TRBV7-8 and TRBJ2-7; 7 bases match TRBD1. The DNA for the CDR3 is TGTGCCAGCAGCTGGGACAGACCCTACGAGCAGTACTTC. Translated, it gives CASSWDRPYEQYF.